This TCR beta chain was sequenced in a study of T cell responses to AZD1222 COVID-19 vaccine. Libraries were prepared by immunoSEQ multiplex PCR; TCRdb keeps only in-frame clonotypes and omits some of them. The table shows about 120,000 clones, with 87% occurring only once. A note on this clone: Its specificity is unknown.

Findings of the study overall: Distributed over spike, vaccine-associated CD4 TCRs predominated at 160-218 and 743-854.

Per germline, CDR1 MNHEY and CDR2 SVGAGI. V lost 6 bases and J lost 2; bases outside the gene matches: 6. This CDR3 is built from 14 residues. The genes are TRBV6-5 and TRBJ2-7, with 8 bases aligning to TRBD1. The sequenced sample was peripheral blood, obtained on day 0 of AZD1222 vaccination. This receptor was identified in an adult in good health. CDR3 in amino acids: CASRPDRAPYEQYF. The CDR3 coding sequence is TGTGCCAGCAGACCGGACAGGGCCCCCTACGAGCAGTACTTC.